A single sample is the source of the 28 T cell receptor beta chains below, sequenced in a study of T cells in Graves' hyperthyroidism and ophthalmopathy. TCR beta CDR3 region amplification was performed from RNA transcripts. An initial round of RT-PCR targeting the TCR CDR3 relied on the HTBI primer set. In TCRdb, the multiplex PCR reads were re-called with MiXCR into one record per CDR3 protein. The table lists about 360,000 distinct CDR3 sequences, over 15% of them singletons. Sequences were obtained from blood. The receptors were sampled from a woman between 18 and 29 years old with Graves' hyperthyroidism.

A few counts support this clonotype. This chain joins TRBV15 and TRBJ1-6; D not certain. Trimming shortened V by 5 bases and J by 7 bases, and 15 bases separated the two germline ends. Germline lookup yields CDR1 LNHNV and CDR2 YYDKDF (reference sequence). The CDR3 has 15 amino acids. The CDR3 nucleotides are TGTGCCACCAGCCCCCGGGCATCGGGGAATTCACCCCTCCACTTT. This translates into CATSPRASGNSPLHF.

This clonotype was observed many times. This chain uses TRBV6-2 or TRBV6-3 with TRBJ2-7; either TRBD1 or TRBD2 may supply D (5 bases each). The CDR3 length is 15 residues. V was clipped by 5 bases and J by 3 bases, with 17 bases between them. Germline CDR1 reads MNHEY; CDR2 reads SVGEGT. Written as DNA, the CDR3 is TGTGCCAGCAGTCCGTGGGGCGGGCTTGGCTACGAGCAGTACTTC. Its translation is CASSPWGGLGYEQYF.

Many counts were recorded for this clonotype. This chain connects TRBV12-3 or TRBV12-4 to TRBJ2-2, with 8 bases matching TRBD1. V lost 7 bases, J lost 2 bases, and 9 bases stayed unmatched. The CDR3 runs to 16 residues. The CDR3 DNA reads as TGTGCCAGCACCATGGACAGGGCGGCCAACACCGGGGAGCTGTTTTTT. Translation: CASTMDRAANTGELFF.

There are a few counts of this clonotype. CDR3 DNA: TGCGCCAGCAGCCAAGCCCAGGGGGCACCCGGGGAGCTGTTTTTT. Translation gives CASSQAQGAPGELFF. The genes are TRBV4-1 and TRBJ2-2, with TRBD1 identical over 8 bases. V shed 1 base and J 6 bases; nucleotides not matched to a gene: 4. The CDR3 is made up of 15 amino acids. CDR1 and CDR2 (germline): MGHRA, YSYEKL.

In nucleotides, the CDR3 is TGTGCCAGCAGCCAAGATGGGGCATCCAAAGTGGGGTACGAGCAGTACTTC. Translation gives CASSQDGASKVGYEQYF. The genes are TRBV14 and TRBJ2-7, with D tentatively TRBD1 (5 bases). Germline V gene sequence: CDR1 SGHDN, CDR2 FVKESK. The V and J ends lost 0 bases and 4 bases respectively, with 19 bases between them. This CDR3 has 17 residues.

The chain has TRBV6-5 and TRBJ2-5; no firm D call. This CDR3 is 15 amino acids long. CDR1 is MNHEY, CDR2 SVGAGI, per germline. Trimming left V 0 bases short and J 1 base short, with 9 bases between. The CDR3 DNA reads as TGTGCCAGCAGTTACTCGCAACTAATCCAAGAGACCCAGTACTTC. Amino acids: CASSYSQLIQETQYF.

This clonotype was recorded many times. This chain joins TRBV12-3 or TRBV12-4 and TRBJ1-2, with 7 bases fitting TRBD1. This CDR3 has 13 amino acids. Losses at the gene ends were 6 bases for V and 4 bases for J; bases not matched to a gene: 5. CDR3 amino acids: CASRHGTVYGYTF. The CDR3 DNA follows: TGTGCCAGCAGACACGGGACAGTCTATGGCTACACCTTC.

This clonotype was counted ten times or more. V usage is TRBV12-3 or TRBV12-4 and J usage is TRBJ1-5; possibly TRBD1 for D (5 bases). V lost 4 bases to trimming and J lost 4 bases, with 11 bases between them. CDR3 length: 14 residues. CDR3 residues: CASSSGGRNQPQHF. The CDR3 DNA is TGTGCCAGCAGTTCCGGGGGAAGAAATCAGCCCCAGCATTTT.

This clonotype was seen ten or more times. The J gene is TRBJ2-6, the V gene TRBV5-1; 8 positions match TRBD1. The CDR3 spans 16 residues. V shed 5 bases, J shed 0 bases, and the junction held 4 bases outside the gene matches. Germline values: CDR1 SGHRS, CDR2 YFSETQ. In nucleotides, the CDR3 is TGCGCCAGCAGTAGGGACAGGAGCTCTGGGGCCAACGTCCTGACTTTC. Its protein product is CASSRDRSSGANVLTF.

The sample holds many counts of this clonotype. This sequence joins TRBV11-1 and TRBJ2-7, with 13 positions matching TRBD2. CDR1 and CDR2 (germline): SGHAT, FQDESV (reference sequence). After removal of 3 bases from V and 7 bases from J, the junction contained 6 bases not matched to a gene. CDR3 size: 15 residues. For the CDR3, the DNA is TGTGCCAGCAGCTTCGGGACTAGCGGGGAGGGAGAGCAGTACTTC. It codes for CASSFGTSGEGEQYF.

This clonotype was counted many times. CDR3 amino acids: CASSTLNEQYF. DNA for the CDR3: TGTGCCAGCAGTACCCTTAACGAGCAGTACTTC. The V and J genes are TRBV28 and TRBJ2-7; D gene ambiguous. The CDR3 length is 11 residues. V was shortened by 5 bases and J by 5 bases, with 7 bases between the two germline ends. Germline-derived CDR1 and CDR2 are MDHEN and SYDVKM.

This clonotype came up a few times. The V gene is TRBV7-3, the J gene TRBJ1-4; 7 nucleotides line up with TRBD1. This CDR3 comprises 14 residues. Germline V gene sequence: CDR1 SGHTA, CDR2 FQGTGA. V lost 2 bases and J lost 6; bases outside the gene matches: 3. DNA for the CDR3: TGTGCCAGCAGCTTAGGAGGGGGCGATGAAAAACTGTTTTTT. It encodes CASSLGGGDEKLFF.

This clonotype was counted at least ten times. The chain has TRBV2 and TRBJ1-1; D is perhaps TRBD1 (6 bases). The CDR3 covers 13 residues. Trimming took 5 bases from V and 4 from J, leaving 11 bases between them. Per the germline V gene, CDR1 is SNHLY and CDR2 is FYNNEI. The CDR3 DNA reads TGTGCCAGCAGTTCAGGGGAGGCCACTGAAGCTTTCTTT. Amino acid sequence: CASSSGEATEAFF.

This clonotype was detected ten times or more. The V call is TRBV6-1, the J call TRBJ1-1; D is undetermined. Deletions cut 1 base from V and 8 bases from J, with 2 bases between. Germline V gene sequence: CDR1 MNHNS, CDR2 SASEGT. This CDR3 has 10 amino acids. CDR3 sequence reads: CASSEGEAFF. The CDR3 DNA reads TGTGCCAGCAGTGAAGGGGAAGCTTTCTTT.

In its sample, this clonotype was seen many times. V gene TRBV5-1 combines with J gene TRBJ1-1; TRBD1 matches at 9 bases. This CDR3 has 14 residues. V shed 4 bases and J 11 bases; nucleotides not matched to a gene: 12. Germline V lookup: CDR1 SGHRS, CDR2 YFSETQ. The CDR3 sequence: CASSLAGDRVVAFF. Written as DNA, the CDR3 is TGCGCCAGCAGCCTCGCCGGGGACAGGGTTGTTGCTTTCTTT.

Ten or more counts support this clonotype. This chain joins TRBV29-1 and TRBJ1-5, with D perhaps TRBD1 (5 bases). The CDR3 consists of 15 residues. CDR1 and CDR2 from the germline V gene are SQVTM and ANQGSEA. V was shortened by 4 bases and J by 2 bases, with 15 bases between the two germline ends. The CDR3 region has the DNA TGCAGCGTTGGGGTGAGGGGTAATGGCAATCAGCCCCAGCATTTT. Translation gives CSVGVRGNGNQPQHF.

This clonotype occurred many times. The V call is TRBV15, the J call TRBJ1-1; 7 bases are a match to TRBD1. Germline V gene lookup returns CDR1 LNHNV and CDR2 YYDKDF (reference sequence). CDR3 length: 14 residues. V was pared by 2 bases and J by 3 bases, with 3 bases of the junction left unmatched. The CDR3 DNA reads TGTGCCACCAGCAGACTTACAGGGGACACTGAAGCTTTCTTT. Its protein is CATSRLTGDTEAFF.

This clonotype was detected only a few times. The genes are TRBV7-2 and TRBJ2-7; D gene ambiguous. Trimming pared 1 base from V and 3 bases from J, leaving 10 bases between. Germline V lookup: CDR1 SGHTA, CDR2 FQGNSA. The CDR3 consists of 14 residues. DNA of the CDR3: TGTGCCAGCAGCTTAGTAGGGATGAGCTACGAGCAGTACTTC. Translated, it gives CASSLVGMSYEQYF.

This clonotype came up many times. V and J are TRBV6-1 and TRBJ2-4; D may be TRBD2 (6 bases). This CDR3 is built from 13 residues. Germline V gene data show CDR1 as MNHNS and CDR2 as SASEGT. V lost 6 bases and J lost 6, with 12 bases in between. CDR3 bases: TGTGCCAGCAGGCGGGACTCTATAAACATTCAGTACTTC. As protein: CASRRDSINIQYF.

With regard to this clonotype: One end of the junction fails to match germline, which may point to a read error. CDR3 residues: CATSRDEQASAF. As DNA, the CDR3 is TGTGCCACCAGCAGAGATGAGCAGGCCTCGGCGTTC. This rearrangement joins TRBV15 to TRBJ1-1; D uncertain. CDR1 is LNHNV, CDR2 YYDKDF, per germline (reference sequence). CDR3 length: 12 amino acids.

This rearrangement joins TRBV6-1 to TRBJ2-2, with TRBD1 identical over 9 bases. The CDR3 is 14 residues long. Per the germline V gene, CDR1 is MNHNS and CDR2 is SASEGT. Germline trimming cut 7 bases from V and 4 bases from J; bases unmatched to any gene: 4. The CDR3 sequence: CASKGTGRTGELFF. CDR3 nucleotides: TGTGCCAGCAAGGGGACAGGGCGCACCGGGGAGCTGTTTTTT.

To note about this clonotype: A much larger clone lies one base from this, so it may be a read error. The rearrangement links TRBV24-1 to TRBJ1-1, with 8 bases lining up with TRBD1. Germline CDR1 KGHDR, CDR2 SFDVKD. This CDR3 spans 11 amino acids. Written as DNA, the CDR3 is TGTGCCACCAGGGACAGGGATGAAGCTCTCTTT. This codes for CATRDRDEALF.

This clonotype was recorded many times. The chain uses TRBV20-1 and TRBJ2-5; maybe TRBD1 (5 bases). The CDR3 contains 13 residues. V gave up 2 bases and J gave up 2 bases, with 9 bases separating them. Germline V lookup: CDR1 DFQATT, CDR2 SNEGSKA (reference sequence). CDR3 amino acids: CSARTRQQETQYF. The CDR3 DNA follows: TGCAGTGCTAGAACTCGACAGCAAGAGACCCAGTACTTC.

In this sample, this clonotype turned up many times. V gene TRBV24-1 combines with J gene TRBJ1-2; D gene uncertain. Germline V gives CDR1 KGHDR, CDR2 SFDVKD. This CDR3 is 16 amino acids long. V lost 4 bases and J 3 bases, leaving 17 bases between the germline ends. CDR3 sequence (DNA): TGTGCCACCAGTGACTTGACGAAGGCTAAGGACTATGGCTACACCTTC. This encodes CATSDLTKAKDYGYTF.

This clonotype was detected many times. V is TRBV6-1 and J is TRBJ1-5; 9 bases match TRBD1. This CDR3 has 15 residues. With 5 bases clipped from V and 5 bases from J, the junction kept 7 bases outside the gene matches. Looked up from germline, CDR1 is MNHNS and CDR2 is SASEGT. The CDR3 region is CASSNAGQGHQPQHF. For the CDR3, the DNA is TGTGCCAGCAGTAATGCGGGACAGGGCCATCAGCCCCAGCATTTT.

This clonotype was seen many times. The chain uses TRBV6-5 and TRBJ2-4, with a tentative D call TRBD2 (7 bases). With 0 bases removed from V and 8 bases from J, the gap between germline ends came to 14 bases. The CDR3 loop spans 15 amino acids. Germline loops: CDR1 MNHEY, CDR2 SVGAGI. For the CDR3, the DNA is TGTGCCAGCAGTTACTCCGGCGGGGGCCCGGACATTCAGTACTTC. Residues: CASSYSGGGPDIQYF.

This clonotype was recorded many times. The chain has TRBV20-1 and TRBJ2-5, with 9 bases fitting TRBD1. This CDR3 has 13 amino acids. Germline values: CDR1 DFQATT, CDR2 SNEGSKA (reference sequence). Trimming cost V 6 bases and J 1 base; bases outside gene matches: 3. The chain's CDR3 is CSARTGVQETQYF. CDR3 DNA: TGCAGTGCCCGGACAGGGGTCCAAGAGACCCAGTACTTC.

Many counts were recorded for this clonotype. The chain's CDR3 is CASSLTGTGLYEQYF. The CDR3, as DNA: TGTGCCAGCAGCCTGACCGGGACAGGACTCTACGAGCAGTACTTC. This sequence joins TRBV5-5 and TRBJ2-7; 8 nucleotides align to TRBD1. Germline V lookup: CDR1 SGHKS, CDR2 YYEKEE (reference sequence). The CDR3 consists of 15 residues. With V trimmed by 4 bases and J by 3 bases, 9 bases remained unmatched.